The 15 T cell receptor beta chains given below trace back to one sample, sequenced in a study of blood T cells in healthy people across ages. The authors ran a second PCR of 7 to 11 cycles using a sample-barcoded 5' primer and a J-beta primer mix. Using its own MiXCR run on the 5' RACE reads, TCRdb lists one record per CDR3 protein. The repertoire has 750,000 or so distinct CDR3 sequences, approximately 25% of them found once; the top ten carry 9.4%. This sample also appeared in a second study, on T cells of mothers and their children.

Sequenced material: blood. Receptors originate from a boy younger than 18 in good health.

This clonotype was seen at least ten times. The genes are TRBV28 and TRBJ1-6; D might be TRBD1 (6 bases). The CDR3 has 14 amino acids. V was trimmed by 6 bases and J by 4 bases, leaving 10 bases between them. Germline CDR1 and CDR2: MDHEN and SYDVKM. The CDR3 here is CASRPGQYNSPLHF. CDR3 nucleotide sequence: TGTGCCAGCAGACCGGGACAATATAATTCACCCCTCCACTTT.

This sequence joins TRBV6-6 and TRBJ2-1; weak D call: TRBD2 (5 bases). The J call may be faulty, since TRBJ2-5 better matches the DNA end. The CDR3 loop spans 16 amino acids. Germline V gene data show CDR1 as MNHNY and CDR2 as SVGAGI (reference sequence). The CDR3 is CASSDGDQEGLETQYF. The CDR3 bases are TGTGCCAGCAGCGACGGGGATCAAGAGGGTCTGGAGACCCAGTACTTC.

This clonotype was detected once. The junction does not match germline at one end; this may be a read error. The chain joins TRBV28 to TRBJ2-5; tentative D call: TRBD2 (6 bases). This CDR3 region has 14 residues. Germline V gene sequence: CDR1 MDHEN, CDR2 SYDVKM. The CDR3 sequence is CVSSPQGGRETQYF. CDR3 coding DNA: TGTGTCAGCAGTCCTCAGGGAGGTCGAGAGACCCAGTACTTC. Full variable domain (missing parts from reference TRBV28 and TRBJ2-5): DVKVTQSSRYLVKRTGEKVFLECVQDMDHENMFWYRQDPGLGLRLIYFSYDVKMKEKGDIPEGYSVSREKKERFSLILESASTNQTSMYLCVSSPQGGRETQYFGPGTRLLVL.

The gene calls are TRBV19 and TRBJ1-1; D uncertain. V was shortened by 3 bases and J by 4 bases, with 12 bases between the two germline ends. This CDR3 region has 14 residues. Germline CDR1 is LNHDA and CDR2 is SQIVND (reference sequence). CDR3 nucleotide sequence: TGTGCCAGTAGTATTATTGGGGAAGGCACTGAAGCTTTCTTT. The encoded protein is CASSIIGEGTEAFF.

The chain uses TRBV3-1 and TRBJ2-5; D gene uncertain. CDR1 and CDR2 (germline): LGHDT, YNNKEL (reference sequence). CDR3 length: 15 residues. Between the trimmed V and J ends, which lost 4 bases and 2 bases, there was a span of 14 bases. In nucleotides, the CDR3 is TGTGCCAGCAGCCCTCCCTCCAGTGGGCAAGAGACCCAGTACTTC. The encoded protein is CASSPPSSGQETQYF.

The chain uses TRBV6-5 and TRBJ2-5, with 10 bases fitting TRBD2. The DNA end is a closer match to TRBJ2-7, so the J assignment may be wrong. There are 16 residues in the CDR3. Germline loops: CDR1 MNHEY, CDR2 SVGAGI. The CDR3 sequence is CASSSPGLAWGYEQYF. Written as DNA, the CDR3 is TGTGCCAGCAGTTCCCCGGGACTAGCGTGGGGCTACGAGCAGTACTTC.

The chain links TRBV7-3 to TRBJ1-5; TRBD1 matches 10 bases. Germline assignment: CDR1 SGHTA and CDR2 FQGTGA. Germline trimming cut 4 bases from V and 7 bases from J; bases unmatched to any gene: 4. The CDR3 extends over 14 amino acids. The CDR3 DNA follows: TGTGCCAGCAGCTCGACAGGGGGCGAGCAGCCCCAGCATTTT. This sequence encodes CASSSTGGEQPQHF. Full variable domain (remainder filled in from reference TRBV7-3 and TRBJ1-5): GAGVSQTPSNKVTEKGKYVELRCDPISGHTALYWYRQSLGQGPEFLIYFQGTGAADDSGLPNDRFFAVRPEGSVSTLKIQRTERGDSAVYLCASSSTGGEQPQHFGDGTRLSIL.

This clonotype occurred many times. The chain carries TRBV29-1 and TRBJ2-1; D may be TRBD2 (5 bases). The germline V and J ends were trimmed by 3 bases and 1 base, with 16 bases remaining between them. This CDR3 comprises 16 residues. Germline V gene data show CDR1 as SQVTM and CDR2 as ANQGSEA. CDR3 DNA sequence: TGCAGCGTTGAGTCATCTAGCAGGCGTTCCTACAATGAGCAGTTCTTC. This codes for CSVESSSRRSYNEQFF.

Concerning this clonotype: The junction shows a germline mismatch at one end, possibly a read error. This rearrangement joins TRBV7-9 to TRBJ1-6; a possible D gene is TRBD1 (5 bases). This CDR3 contains 12 residues. Germline values: CDR1 SEHNR, CDR2 FQNEAQ (reference sequence). The CDR3 loop reads CASSFGASPLHF. DNA for the CDR3: TGCGCCAGCAGCTTTGGGGCCTCACCCCTCCACTTT.

V and J are TRBV4-1 and TRBJ2-5, with a possible D match to TRBD2 (5 bases). The CDR3 covers 16 residues. The V and J ends lost 2 bases and 5 bases respectively, with 18 bases between them. Germline lookup yields CDR1 MGHRA and CDR2 YSYEKL. The CDR3 reads CASSQIGPGVRETQYF. Here the CDR3 DNA reads TGCGCCAGCAGCCAAATAGGCCCCGGGGTCCGGGAGACCCAGTACTTC.

This clonotype showed up just a few times. The V and J genes are TRBV29-1 and TRBJ2-1, with 8 positions matching TRBD2. Germline V CDR1 and CDR2: SQVTM, ANQGSEA. The CDR3 extends over 16 amino acids. V was pared by 5 bases and J by 1 base, with 10 bases of the junction left unmatched. This CDR3 is CSVKAAGEGSYNEQFF. In DNA, the CDR3 is TGCAGCGTTAAGGCAGCGGGAGAAGGGTCCTACAATGAGCAGTTCTTC.

The chain recombines TRBV6-1 with TRBJ2-5; D is perhaps TRBD1 or TRBD2 (6 bases each). The CDR3 covers 15 residues. V shed 2 bases and J shed 11 bases, with 21 bases lying between them. The germline V gene encodes CDR1 MNHNS and CDR2 SASEGT. CDR3 nucleotide sequence: TGTGCCAGCAGTGAACAACCGGGACCGGAGGGGGAGCAGTACTTC. Its protein is CASSEQPGPEGEQYF.

A remark on this clonotype: The junction does not match germline at one end; this may be a read error. The chain joins TRBV4-1 to TRBJ1-6, with unresolved D. The CDR3 is made up of 16 amino acids. Germline lookup yields CDR1 MGHRA and CDR2 YSYEKL. The CDR3 DNA follows: TGTGCCAGCAGCCCACTCAGTGAGGTCCGGAATTCACCCCTCCACTTT. This translates into CASSPLSEVRNSPLHF.

The genes are TRBV28 and TRBJ2-1; D is ambiguous. The CDR3 loop spans 15 amino acids. Trimming stripped 8 bases from V and 0 bases from J, with 14 bases between. CDR1 and CDR2 (germline): MDHEN, SYDVKM. The CDR3 loop reads CASPMTGNSYNEQFF. In nucleotides, the CDR3 is TGTGCCAGCCCCATGACGGGCAACTCCTACAATGAGCAGTTCTTC. The variable domain in full, with the rest retrieved from reference TRBV28 and TRBJ2-1, is DVKVTQSSRYLVKRTGEKVFLECVQDMDHENMFWYRQDPGLGLRLIYFSYDVKMKEKGDIPEGYSVSREKKERFSLILESASTNQTSMYLCASPMTGNSYNEQFFGPGTRLTVL.

This chain uses TRBV11-2 with TRBJ2-3; 9 bases fit TRBD1. CDR3 length: 13 amino acids. Germline assignment: CDR1 SGHAT and CDR2 FQNNGV. Trimming at V came to 5 bases and at J to 14 bases, leaving 11 bases not matched to a gene. The CDR3 loop is CASSPNRDRALYF. In nucleotides, the CDR3 is TGTGCCAGCAGCCCGAACCGGGACAGGGCCCTGTATTTT. Complete variable domain (other parts from reference TRBV11-2 and TRBJ2-3): EAGVAQSPRYKIIEKRQSVAFWCNPISGHATLYWYQQILGQGPKLLIQFQNNGVVDDSQLPKDRFSAERLKGVDSTLKIQPAKLEDSAVYLCASSPNRDRALYFGPGTRLTVL.